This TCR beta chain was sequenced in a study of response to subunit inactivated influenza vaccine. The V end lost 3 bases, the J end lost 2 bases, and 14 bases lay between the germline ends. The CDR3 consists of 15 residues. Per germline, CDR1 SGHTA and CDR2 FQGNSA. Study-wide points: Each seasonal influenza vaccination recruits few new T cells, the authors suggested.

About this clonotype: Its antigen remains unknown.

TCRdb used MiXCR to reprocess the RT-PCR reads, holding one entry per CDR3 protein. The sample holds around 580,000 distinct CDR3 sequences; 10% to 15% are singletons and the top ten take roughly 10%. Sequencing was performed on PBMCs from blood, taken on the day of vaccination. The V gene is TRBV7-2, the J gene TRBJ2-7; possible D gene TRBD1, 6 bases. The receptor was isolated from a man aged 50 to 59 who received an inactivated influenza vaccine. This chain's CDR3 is CASSFSGTLTYEQYF. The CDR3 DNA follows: TGTGCCAGCAGCTTTTCCGGGACACTAACCTACGAGCAGTACTTC.